This T cell receptor beta chain was sequenced during a study of blood T cell repertoires in COVID-19. In the study's own analysis: Nucleated cell number was recorded as an estimate derived from reference gene primer amplification. Generated by immunoSEQ multiplex PCR, the TCRdb table keeps only in-frame clones and is missing some. Clone size and V and J calls were adopted from that table, with D and trimming inferred from the DNA. This table holds a few hundred thousand clones, 83% found once. Individuals drawn from around 25 US areas were about 18 to 95 years old. Donors were grouped by their self-reported clinical history. The CDR3 spans 16 residues. V shed 1 base, J shed 7 bases, and the junction held 9 bases outside the gene matches. CDR1 and CDR2 from the germline V gene are MNHNS and SASEGT. This clone occurred a few times.

The rearrangement joins TRBV6-1 to TRBJ2-3, with 9 bases identical to TRBD2. The TCR sequence derives from a woman aged 50 to 60 who had recovered from COVID-19. Sequenced input: PBMCs or T cells enriched from blood (not recorded which). DNA for the CDR3: TGTGCCAGCAGTGAAGTAAGCGGGGGGAAGTTCAATACGCAGTATTTT. This gives the protein CASSEVSGGKFNTQYF.